A selection of T cell receptor beta chains follows, all from one sample in a study of blood T cell repertoires in COVID-19. Here immunoSEQ multiplex PCR was the method, and the copy in TCRdb shows in-frame clones only, minus some. The data contain 300,000 to 350,000 clones, around 91% of them singletons. Source material: peripheral blood. These receptors all stem from a woman between 18 and 29 years old who had recovered from COVID-19. Both conserved end residues are part of each CDR3. D genes are given only for firm matches. Expanded clones get a size class; other rows say once, few or many, or leave the size out.

J: TRBJ2-3; D: .; V: TRBV7-2; size: .; DNA: TGTGCCAGCAGATCCACCACTAGCACCGACACAGATACGCAGTATTTT; CDR3: CASRSTTSTDTDTQYF
J: TRBJ2-2; D: .; V: TRBV6-5; size: .; DNA: TGTGCCAGCAGGCAACAGACTAGTGCTGGGGAGCTGTTTTTT; CDR3: CASRQQTSAGELFF
J: TRBJ2-1; D: .; V: TRBV21-1; size: .; DNA: TGTGCCAGCAGCAATCTCCCCCCCGAGTTAGCGGGAGGGAAGTGGTACAATGAGCAGTTCTTC; CDR3: CASSNLPPELAGGKWYNEQFF
J: TRBJ1-5; D: TRBD1; V: TRBV12-5; size: .; DNA: TGTGCTAGTGGTCCCGGACAGGCACGTTATAGCAATCAGCCCCAGCATTTT; CDR3: CASGPGQARYSNQPQHF
J: TRBJ1-1; D: TRBD1; V: TRBV5-1; size: .; DNA: TGCGCCAGCAGCTCTGGGACAGGGGGCGTTAGCACTGAAGCTTTCTTT; CDR3: CASSSGTGGVSTEAFF
J: TRBJ2-1; D: .; V: TRBV9; size: .; DNA: TGTGCCAGCAGCGTAGGCAGTTCCTTCTACAATGAGCAGTTCTTC; CDR3: CASSVGSSFYNEQFF
J: TRBJ1-1; D: .; V: TRBV11-2; size: .; DNA: TGTGCCAGCAGCCCCCCCAGTGGTTGGGCGACTGAAGCTTTCTTT; CDR3: CASSPPSGWATEAFF
J: TRBJ1-3; D: .; V: TRBV25-1; size: .; DNA: TGTGCCAGCAGTGAATACGCTGGAAACACCATATATTTT; CDR3: CASSEYAGNTIYF
J: TRBJ1-1; D: .; V: TRBV6-6; size: .; DNA: TGTGCCAGCGGGTCGGGGTCGAACACTGAAGCTTTCTTT; CDR3: CASGSGSNTEAFF
J: TRBJ1-1; D: TRBD1; V: TRBV6-2/TRBV6-3; size: .; DNA: TGTGCCAGCAGTTACTCGGGACAGTTAAGCCCTGAAGCTTTCTTT; CDR3: CASSYSGQLSPEAFF
J: TRBJ1-5; D: TRBD1; V: TRBV7-2; size: once; DNA: TGTGCCAGCAGCCAAGGGACAGTTAGCAATCAGCCCCAGCATTTT; CDR3: CASSQGTVSNQPQHF
J: TRBJ2-2; D: TRBD1; V: TRBV11-3; size: once; DNA: TGTGCCAGCAGCTTTGACAGGGCGCCCACCGGGGAGCTGTTTTTT; CDR3: CASSFDRAPTGELFF
J: TRBJ1-6; D: .; V: TRBV6-5; size: once; DNA: TGTGCCAGCAGCAATCGGGTAGATTCACCCCTCCACTTT; CDR3: CASSNRVDSPLHF
J: TRBJ1-1; D: .; V: TRBV3-1/TRBV3-2; size: few; DNA: TGTGCCAGCAGCTCGACAATGGGGAACACTGAAGCTTTCTTT; CDR3: CASSSTMGNTEAFF
J: TRBJ2-1; D: TRBD2; V: TRBV15; size: .; DNA: TGTGCCACCAGCAGAGAGAGGGACTACTACAATGAGCAGTTCTTC; CDR3: CATSRERDYYNEQFF
J: TRBJ1-2; D: .; V: TRBV3-1/TRBV3-2; size: .; DNA: TGTGCCAGCCGCCCCAGAGGCGGGGCGAATGGCTACACCTTC; CDR3: CASRPRGGANGYTF
J: TRBJ2-1; D: TRBD2; V: TRBV11-3; size: .; DNA: TGTGCCAGCAGCTTAAAGCGGGGGGGGCCCGATGAGCAGTTCTTC; CDR3: CASSLKRGGPDEQFF
J: TRBJ1-2; D: TRBD1; V: TRBV12-3/TRBV12-4; size: .; DNA: TGTGCCAGCAGCTTGACAGGGGCTGGCTACACCTTC; CDR3: CASSLTGAGYTF
J: TRBJ2-6; D: .; V: TRBV7-2; size: .; DNA: TGTGCCAGCAGCTTACGGTACTCTGGGGCCAACGTCCTGACTTTC; CDR3: CASSLRYSGANVLTF
J: TRBJ2-4; D: .; V: TRBV7-2; size: once; DNA: TGTGCCAGCAGCTTAGCGGGCCCGCGGGACATTCAGTACTTC; CDR3: CASSLAGPRDIQYF
J: TRBJ1-6; D: .; V: TRBV27; size: .; DNA: TGTGCCAGCAGAACGCAGGGGAGTAATAATTCACCCCTCCACTTT; CDR3: CASRTQGSNNSPLHF
J: TRBJ1-1; D: .; V: TRBV27; size: .; DNA: TGTGCCAGCAGTCTTCTGGGGGCTGGGAACACTGAAGCTTTCTTT; CDR3: CASSLLGAGNTEAFF